The TCR beta chain under discussion was sequenced for a study of Ad26.COV2.S vaccination and SARS-CoV-2 variants. The overall study: The donor belonged to the COV1001 Ad26.COV2.S trial arm.

Using immunoSEQ multiplex PCR, the repertoire was profiled, and TCRdb retains in-frame clones only, with some absent. Here the sample spans roughly 380,000 clones, 87% being singletons. CDR1 and CDR2 (germline): SGHTA, FQGNSA. Deletions cut 5 bases from V and 0 bases from J, with 7 bases between. This CDR3 has 13 amino acids. Described treatment: around 19 received Ad26.COV2.S at low or high dose, single or two shots; about 5 received placebo; per-sample allocation not given. At day 63 after the first vaccine or placebo injection, samples were drawn. Based in Boston, the donor was an adult of 18-55 years.

The gene calls are TRBV7-2 and TRBJ1-1, with D uncertain. Sequencing was performed on peripheral blood, taken in a trial of Ad26.COV2.S vaccine versus placebo. The TCR comes from a person between 18 and 59 years old who received the Ad26.COV2.S COVID-19 vaccine or a placebo. CDR3 nucleotides: TGTGCCAGCAGCAGGGATATGAACACTGAAGCTTTCTTT. Translating it yields CASSRDMNTEAFF.